This is a list of T cell receptor beta chains from one sample in a study of T cell responses to AZD1222 COVID-19 vaccine. Only in-frame clones appear in the TCRdb table, and some are missing; sequencing was by immunoSEQ multiplex PCR. The sample has 90,000 to 100,000 clones, approximately 90% seen once. The sequencing used peripheral blood, collected on day 0 of AZD1222 vaccination. The receptors were gathered from an adult in good health. Both conserved end residues are part of each CDR3.

j_call,v_call,cdr3_aa
TRBJ1-3,TRBV7-2,CASSSGLFSGNTIYF
TRBJ1-1,TRBV10-1,CASNQPGQGSGVLAEAFF
TRBJ2-5,TRBV2,CASIGTGRKTQYF
TRBJ2-1,TRBV9,CASSVGIAPNEQFF
TRBJ1-4,TRBV5-1,CASSLAGTLGEKLFF
TRBJ2-7,TRBV10-1,CASSESSSYEQYF
TRBJ2-7,TRBV5-1,CASSLERGIHEQYF
TRBJ1-6,TRBV7-3,CASSRSPGWNSPLHF
TRBJ1-6,TRBV6-6,CASSYGWGRENSPLHF
TRBJ2-5,TRBV6-5,CASGRTPVWQETQYF
TRBJ2-1,TRBV7-2,CASSLDGLAGYNEQFF
TRBJ2-3,TRBV5-4,CASSFPLASLGTQYF
TRBJ1-1,TRBV10-3,CAISEVGRTEAFF
TRBJ1-1,TRBV7-3,CASRPIHLRDTEAFF
TRBJ2-7,TRBV15,CATSRDGGMVYEQYF
TRBJ2-5,TRBV30,CAWNSGGETQYF
TRBJ2-7,TRBV7-2,CASSRDRSSYEQYF
TRBJ2-3,TRBV7-2,CASSPRTSGTGTDTQYF
TRBJ1-1,TRBV28,CASSLGPRGAFF
TRBJ1-5,TRBV4-1,CASSHQYQGPQPQHF
TRBJ2-2,TRBV14,CASSPPWGSEDTGELFF
TRBJ1-2,TRBV25-1,CASGRLGVGEGYTF
TRBJ2-2,TRBV6-5,CASSPGQANTGELFF
TRBJ1-2,TRBV6-5,CASSYGTDGPYGYTF
TRBJ1-1,TRBV9,CASSGGTANTEAFF
TRBJ1-1,TRBV19,CATLGGLNTEAFF
TRBJ1-1,TRBV29-1,CRSERGGTEAFF
TRBJ2-6,TRBV27,CASSLSRVSGANVLTF
TRBJ2-2,TRBV7-9,CASSRKVGTTGELFF
TRBJ1-1,TRBV29-1,CSVGENTEAFF
TRBJ2-7,TRBV28,CASRLKGSYEQYF
TRBJ2-3,TRBV4-2,CASSRPSGGDTDTQYF
TRBJ1-2,TRBV4-3,CASSQDGGTNYGYTF
TRBJ2-5,TRBV19,CASSTDRGLRETQYF
TRBJ1-3,TRBV19,CASSISGNSGNTIYF
TRBJ1-1,TRBV28,CASATQGTGRVAFF
TRBJ1-2,TRBV2,CASGQGGAGFGYTF
TRBJ2-5,TRBV18,CASSPASAIQETQYF
TRBJ2-4,TRBV5-4,CASSLNRGENIQYF
TRBJ2-3,TRBV4-1,CASSDRGNTDTQYF
TRBJ1-2,TRBV5-5,CASSLAGADYGYTF
TRBJ2-1,TRBV27,CASSFSDRYYNEQFF
TRBJ1-5,TRBV15,CATSREAPGGLNQPQHF
TRBJ2-5,TRBV18,CASSPLIGETQYF
TRBJ2-2,TRBV5-5,CASSGWGSGELFF
TRBJ1-4,TRBV5-1,CASSLGVGGTNEKLFF
TRBJ2-1,TRBV23-1,CASSQENNEQFF
TRBJ1-3,TRBV12-1,CASSLRTPGKDTIYF
TRBJ1-5,TRBV28,CASSPRDRELQPQHF
TRBJ1-3,TRBV4-1,CASSRDIFRSGNTIYF
TRBJ2-5,TRBV28,CASSTTGTAQETQYF
TRBJ1-1,TRBV28,CASWGGHRGTEAFF
TRBJ2-7,TRBV5-5,CASSLSGGPTSYEQYF